This TCR beta chain originates from a study of T cells in Graves' hyperthyroidism and ophthalmopathy. Disease duration was under 3 months in the ophthalmopathy patients, who also had a Clinical Activity Score of at least 3 and a NOSPECS grade of at least 4. Exclusions: uncontrolled infection, other autoimmune disease, pregnancy, lactation. Trimming removed 6 bases at V and 10 bases at J, with 16 bases between. CDR1 and CDR2 (germline): MGHRA, YSYEKL. This CDR3 region has 14 residues. This clonotype has ten or more counts. Its antigen is unknown. RNA transcripts gave rise to amplified TCR beta CDR3 regions. A first-round RT-PCR of the TCR CDR3 used the HTBI primer set. TCRdb itself ran the multiplex PCR reads through MiXCR, one entry per CDR3 protein. Among some 350,000 distinct CDR3 sequences listed, roughly 15% were seen once. Regarding the study as a whole: Most clonotypes that expanded in the thyroid above 0.001 also showed up in blood.

The sequenced sample was blood. The receptor was isolated from a woman aged 60-70 years with Graves' ophthalmopathy. The J gene is TRBJ1-6, the V gene TRBV4-1; D gene uncertain. The CDR3 nucleotides are TGCGCCAGCAGTGACTTGGGGAAAAGATCACCCCTCCACTTT. Translated: CASSDLGKRSPLHF.